A single sample gave rise to the 29 T cell receptor beta chains below, sequenced in a study of T cell responses to AZD1222 COVID-19 vaccine (dated by TCRdb to about 2021). The time point label corresponds to: baseline before first vaccination. Libraries were prepared through the immunoSEQ multiplex PCR assay. This is the immuneACCESS table as TCRdb keeps it, with only in-frame sequences that have V and J called. A part of the clones is gone; compared with another copy, unresolved V genes explain less than half, and the rest is unexplained. Across this sample there are some 150,000 clones, with roughly 88% seen only once. The ten largest account for roughly 16% of the sample. Specimen: peripheral blood, collected on day 0 of AZD1222 vaccination. All receptors derive from an adult in good health.

This chain connects TRBV5-1 to TRBJ1-1; the D is unclear. The CDR3 runs 13 residues. V was clipped by 0 bases and J by 6 bases, with 9 bases between them. Germline assignment: CDR1 SGHRS and CDR2 YFSETQ. The CDR3 region is CASSLVGGAEAFF. DNA of the CDR3: TGCGCCAGCAGCTTGGTCGGCGGGGCTGAAGCTTTCTTT.

The chain has TRBV2 and TRBJ1-4; D remains ambiguous. CDR1 is SNHLY and CDR2 is FYNNEI in the germline V gene. This CDR3 contains 13 residues. The V end lost 7 bases, the J end lost 0 bases, and 6 bases lay between the germline ends. The CDR3: CASMRSTNEKLFF. In DNA, the CDR3 is TGTGCCAGCATGAGATCAACTAATGAAAAACTGTTTTTT.

The CDR3 DNA follows: TGTGCCAGCAGCTGGAGGTCCTATGGCTACACCTTC. This gives the protein CASSWRSYGYTF. The V gene is TRBV5-5, the J gene TRBJ1-2; the D is unclear. The germline CDR1 and CDR2 sequences are SGHKS and YYEKEE (reference sequence). The CDR3 runs 12 residues. The ends were cut back, 3 bases at V and 4 bases at J, with 7 bases in the middle.

The chain links TRBV29-1 to TRBJ1-3; 8 nucleotides match TRBD1. The ends lost 6 bases at V and 1 base at J; junction bases unmatched: 14. CDR1 is SQVTM and CDR2 is ANQGSEA in the germline V gene. The CDR3 is 17 residues long. CDR3 in DNA: TGCAGCGTCCAGCGGAGGACAGGGACTGGGTCTGGAAACACCATATATTTT. Translation: CSVQRRTGTGSGNTIYF.

Here the CDR3 reads CASSLDRGGEKLFF. In DNA, the CDR3 is TGTGCCAGCAGCCTAGACAGGGGCGGTGAAAAACTGTTTTTT. The chain has TRBV5-4 and TRBJ1-4; TRBD1 matches at 8 bases. CDR1 is SGHNT and CDR2 is YYREEE in the germline V gene (reference sequence). The V gene end was trimmed by 4 bases and the J gene end by 7 bases; junction bases not matched to a gene: 6. This CDR3 spans 14 amino acids.

This sequence joins TRBV18 and TRBJ2-3, with D unclear. The CDR3 runs to 14 residues. Trimming took off 10 bases at V and 0 bases at J, with 14 bases between the two ends. Germline CDR1 KGHSH, CDR2 LQKENI. CDR3 in DNA: TGTGCCACGACTTACACGGCAAGCACAGATACGCAGTATTTT. This translates into CATTYTASTDTQYF.

There are a few counts of this clone. The CDR3 here is CASRRQGATTDTQYF. The CDR3 DNA follows: TGTGCCAGCCGTCGACAGGGGGCTACCACAGATACGCAGTATTTT. The V and J genes are TRBV2 and TRBJ2-3; 10 nucleotides align to TRBD1. CDR3 length: 15 amino acids. Germline V gene lookup returns CDR1 SNHLY and CDR2 FYNNEI. The J segment lost 2 bases and the V segment lost 8 bases, leaving 7 bases of the junction unmatched.

The rearrangement links TRBV18 to TRBJ1-5; D gene ambiguous. V was cut by 6 bases and J by 0 bases, with 12 bases left in between. CDR1 is KGHSH and CDR2 is LQKENI in the germline V gene. CDR3 length: 15 amino acids. CDR3 DNA: TGTGCCAGCTCTTCGGGAGGCTATAGCAATCAGCCCCAGCATTTT. It codes for CASSSGGYSNQPQHF.

The gene calls are TRBV18 and TRBJ1-4; TRBD1 agrees at 7 bases. Germline CDR1 is KGHSH and CDR2 is LQKENI. The CDR3 sequence is 13 residues long. The V segment lost 5 bases and the J segment 8 bases; nucleotides outside the gene matches: 5. DNA of the CDR3: TGTGCCAGCTCAAACCGGGACAGCGAAAAACTGTTTTTT. Translation gives CASSNRDSEKLFF.

The gene calls are TRBV11-2 and TRBJ2-1, with a weak D call TRBD2 (6 bases). Between the trimmed V and J ends, which lost 4 bases and 3 bases, there was a span of 10 bases. The CDR3 totals 14 residues. Germline CDR1 is SGHAT and CDR2 is FQNNGV. In DNA form, the CDR3 reads TGTGCCAGCAGCTCACTCGGGGGCTACAATGAGCAGTTCTTC. This translates into CASSSLGGYNEQFF.

The V gene is TRBV28, the J gene TRBJ1-5; D ambiguous. Germline CDR1 reads MDHEN; CDR2 reads SYDVKM. V lost 4 bases and J lost 0, with 13 bases in between. This CDR3 region has 16 residues. The chain's CDR3 is CASSSISLYSNQPQHF. The CDR3 DNA is TGTGCCAGCAGTTCGATCTCCCTGTATAGCAATCAGCCCCAGCATTTT.

J is TRBJ2-7 and V is TRBV18, with D perhaps given as TRBD1 or TRBD2 (5 bases each). Deletions cut 6 bases from V and 3 bases from J, with 15 bases between. This CDR3 is 14 amino acids long. The germline gives CDR1 KGHSH, CDR2 LQKENI. The CDR3 spells CASSDTTGRYEQYF. CDR3 nucleotides: TGTGCCAGCTCCGACACTACGGGACGCTACGAGCAGTACTTC. The entire variable domain, with the rest obtained from reference TRBV18 and TRBJ2-7, is as follows: NAGVMQNPRHLVRRRGQEARLRCSPMKGHSHVYWYRQLPEEGLKFMVYLQKENIIDESGMPKERFSAEFPKEGPSILRIQQVVRGDSAAYFCASSDTTGRYEQYFGPGTRLTVT.

This chain uses TRBV6-5 with TRBJ1-2; unclear D gene. Germline CDR1 reads MNHEY; CDR2 reads SVGAGI. V was clipped by 2 bases and J by 6 bases, with 7 bases between them. The CDR3 extends over 12 amino acids. The CDR3: CASSYHGDGYTF. CDR3 sequence (DNA): TGTGCCAGCAGTTACCACGGGGATGGCTACACCTTC.

CDR3 bases: TGCGCCAGCAGCCTGACTACAACAGGCCGCGAGGAAGCTTTCTTT. Translation: CASSLTTTGREEAFF. The chain joins TRBV4-1 to TRBJ1-1, with TRBD1 as a possible D gene (5 bases). The germline V gene has CDR1 MGHRA and CDR2 YSYEKL. The V end lost 4 bases, the J end lost 8 bases, and 20 bases lay between the germline ends. The CDR3 is 15 amino acids.

With regard to this clone: The identical CDR3 is also encoded by other nucleotide sequences in the sample. The rearrangement links TRBV19 to TRBJ1-3, with a possible D match to TRBD1 (5 bases). CDR3 length: 14 amino acids. Looked up from germline, CDR1 is LNHDA and CDR2 is SQIVND (reference sequence). V shed 5 bases and J shed 0 bases, with 8 bases lying between them. The DNA of the CDR3 is TGTGCCAGTAGTCCGGGGGGCTCTGGAAACACCATATATTTT. Its protein is CASSPGGSGNTIYF.

The J gene is TRBJ2-5, the V gene TRBV4-1; TRBD2 aligns across 8 bases. This CDR3 comprises 16 residues. CDR1 is MGHRA and CDR2 is YSYEKL in the germline V gene. Trimming took 0 bases from V and 4 from J; bases not matched to a gene: 7. The CDR3 spells CASSQDGRGARETQYF. The CDR3 DNA is TGCGCCAGCAGCCAAGACGGGCGGGGGGCCCGAGAGACCCAGTACTTC.

Here the CDR3 reads CASSSIGTGGGEKLFF. The DNA for the CDR3 is TGTGCCAGCAGTTCCATCGGGACAGGGGGCGGTGAAAAACTGTTTTTT. V is TRBV6-5 and J is TRBJ1-4; 12 bases are shared with TRBD1. CDR3 length equals 16 residues. The J segment lost 7 bases and the V segment lost 4 bases, leaving 7 bases of the junction unmatched. Germline lookup yields CDR1 MNHEY and CDR2 SVGAGI.

The rearrangement joins TRBV6-5 to TRBJ1-1; D perhaps matches TRBD1 (6 bases). This CDR3 spans 13 amino acids. V lost 11 bases to trimming and J lost 0 bases, with 13 bases between them. Per the germline V gene, CDR1 is MNHEY and CDR2 is SVGAGI. The CDR3 loop reads CACGRTVNTEAFF. CDR3 sequence (DNA): TGTGCCTGCGGCCGGACAGTGAACACTGAAGCTTTCTTT.

The CDR3 protein is CASSADRGPSYEQYF. The DNA of the CDR3 is TGCGCCAGCAGCGCCGACAGGGGGCCTTCCTACGAGCAGTACTTC. The chain carries TRBV5-1 and TRBJ2-7; 10 bases agree with TRBD1. The V and J ends lost 4 bases and 1 base, in that order; junction bases with no gene match: 5. The CDR3 is 15 amino acids. Germline CDR1 SGHRS, CDR2 YFSETQ. The variable domain in full, completed from reference TRBV5-1 and TRBJ2-7, reads KAGVTQTPRYLIKTRGQQVTLSCSPISGHRSVSWYQQTPGQGLQFLFEYFSETQRNKGNFPGRFSGRQFSNSRSEMNVSTLELGDSALYLCASSADRGPSYEQYFGPGTRLTVT.

The V call is TRBV2, the J call TRBJ1-6, with a possible D match to TRBD1 (6 bases). V was pared by 6 bases and J by 14 bases, with 17 bases between. CDR3 length equals 13 residues. Germline V gene lookup returns CDR1 SNHLY and CDR2 FYNNEI. The CDR3 nucleotides are TGTGCCAGCAGCCTAGGACAGCGTGGGGCCCTCCACTTT. Encoded protein: CASSLGQRGALHF.

The J gene is TRBJ2-1, the V gene TRBV9, with D unclear. There are 16 residues in the CDR3. CDR1 is SGDLS, CDR2 YYNGEE, per germline. V was cut by 0 bases and J by 7 bases, with 17 bases left in between. CDR3 coding DNA: TGTGCCAGCAGCGTAGGGAGTAGCTGGGTTTTAAATGAGCAGTTCTTC. Its translation is CASSVGSSWVLNEQFF.

The V call is TRBV7-2, the J call TRBJ1-1, with TRBD1 matching 9 bases. The CDR3 is 14 amino acids. CDR1 is SGHTA and CDR2 is FQGNSA in the germline V gene. V was clipped by 1 base and J by 6 bases; unmatched bases: 3. The CDR3 nucleotides read TGTGCCAGCAGCTTAGACAGGGGGCGGGCTGAAGCTTTCTTT. Residues: CASSLDRGRAEAFF.

This chain uses TRBV5-1 with TRBJ1-2; TRBD1 might be the D (6 bases). Trimming took off 4 bases at V and 4 bases at J, with 17 bases between the two ends. The germline gives CDR1 SGHRS, CDR2 YFSETQ. The CDR3 covers 15 residues. For the CDR3, the DNA is TGCGCCAGCAGCCCACCGGGCGAGGGGGTCTATGGCTACACCTTC. It translates to CASSPPGEGVYGYTF.

V usage is TRBV28 and J usage is TRBJ2-7; maybe TRBD1 (6 bases). Germline loops: CDR1 MDHEN, CDR2 SYDVKM. CDR3 length: 16 residues. The V end was cut by 5 bases, the J end by 0 bases, with 17 bases between. CDR3 coding DNA: TGTGCCAGCAGTCCGCACAGGGCCAGCATCTCCTACGAGCAGTACTTC. Its translation: CASSPHRASISYEQYF.

This clone was found once. The rearrangement uses TRBV20-1 and TRBJ2-5; D unclear. Trimming pared 6 bases from V and 5 bases from J, leaving 10 bases between. The CDR3 spans 11 residues. CDR1 and CDR2 from the germline V gene are DFQATT and SNEGSKA (reference sequence). Here the CDR3 DNA reads TGCAGTGCCACCACGTTTGAGACCCAGTACTTC. Its protein is CSATTFETQYF.

The chain is built from TRBV9 and TRBJ2-2; the match to TRBD2 covers 10 bases. V shed 3 bases, J shed 2 bases, and the junction held 4 bases outside the gene matches. The CDR3 has 16 residues. From germline, CDR1 is SGDLS and CDR2 YYNGEE. The CDR3 sequence: CASSGWTSGNTGELFF. CDR3 bases: TGTGCCAGCAGCGGATGGACTAGCGGCAACACCGGGGAGCTGTTTTTT.

This clone was seen only once. The chain carries TRBV7-8 and TRBJ1-6; D is undetermined. Germline V gives CDR1 SGHVS, CDR2 FQNEAQ. CDR3 length equals 16 residues. With 5 bases removed from V and 2 bases from J, the gap between germline ends came to 13 bases. The DNA for the CDR3 is TGTGCCAGCAGCCGATCTATTGGGGCCTATAATTCACCCCTCCACTTT. Translation gives CASSRSIGAYNSPLHF.

This clone was detected once. The chain employs TRBV2 and TRBJ2-7; a possible D gene is TRBD1 (6 bases). Per germline, CDR1 SNHLY and CDR2 FYNNEI. V lost 2 bases and J 5 bases, leaving 19 bases between the germline ends. The CDR3 extends over 16 amino acids. CDR3 DNA sequence: TGTGCCAGCAGTGAACCTACAGGGTTTCCTAAGGACGAGCAGTACTTC. Amino acid sequence: CASSEPTGFPKDEQYF.

The gene calls are TRBV7-6 and TRBJ1-1, with 7 bases matching TRBD1. J was trimmed by 1 base and V by 10 bases; bases with no gene match: 6. The CDR3 runs to 13 residues. CDR1 and CDR2 (germline): SGHVS, FNYEAQ. CDR3 sequence (DNA): TGTGCCACCCGGGGGACAGAGAACACTGAAGCTTTCTTT. As protein: CATRGTENTEAFF.